This T cell receptor beta chain comes out of a study of shared clonotypes between healthy human individuals. The study, taken as a whole, reports: Memory subsets generally showed smaller estimated richness than naive subsets did.

In regard to this clone: Antigen specificity is unknown. Other DNA sequences in this specimen translate into the identical CDR3.

The CDR3 is 14 amino acids. Losses at the gene ends were 0 bases for V and 5 bases for J; bases not matched to a gene: 0. Looked up from germline, CDR1 is SGHNT and CDR2 is YYREEE (reference sequence). When replicate PCRs were run on sorted subsets, they used 200 to 250 ng DNA, tens of thousands of T cell genomes. Clones were sequenced by immunoSEQ multiplex PCR, and TCRdb holds only the in-frame ones, with some missing. Seen here are 2 million to 2.5 million clones, 93% observed once, and the top ten hold 0.3% to 0.4%. The sequence came from a man between 18 and 29 years old in good health. Some clones in this sample may be carry-over from other donors' samples. Input material: naive CD4+ T cells from PBMCs. The subset here: CD45RA+ positively selected. V and J are TRBV5-4 and TRBJ2-7; 12 bases are shared with TRBD2. The CDR3 region has the DNA TGTGCCAGCAGCTTGGGACTAGCGGGAGACGAGCAGTACTTC. Protein sequence: CASSLGLAGDEQYF.